This TCR beta chain was recovered during a study of blood T cell repertoires in COVID-19. Germline loops: CDR1 LGHDT, CDR2 YNNKEL (reference sequence). V lost 3 bases and J lost 5, with 19 bases in between. The CDR3 consists of 16 residues. TCRdb's table, derived via immunoSEQ multiplex PCR, lists solely in-frame clones and lacks some. The data contain 50,000 or so clones, more than 90% of them singletons. The chain links TRBV3-1 (or the pseudogene TRBV3-2) to TRBJ1-1; TRBD1 is a possible D gene (5 bases). This TCR came from a human donor in a cohort sampled during active COVID-19. Sequencing used peripheral blood. CDR3 coding DNA: TGTGCCAGCAGCCAGGCTTGGGGGGGAGTAGGGACTGAAGCTTTCTTT. This codes for CASSQAWGGVGTEAFF.